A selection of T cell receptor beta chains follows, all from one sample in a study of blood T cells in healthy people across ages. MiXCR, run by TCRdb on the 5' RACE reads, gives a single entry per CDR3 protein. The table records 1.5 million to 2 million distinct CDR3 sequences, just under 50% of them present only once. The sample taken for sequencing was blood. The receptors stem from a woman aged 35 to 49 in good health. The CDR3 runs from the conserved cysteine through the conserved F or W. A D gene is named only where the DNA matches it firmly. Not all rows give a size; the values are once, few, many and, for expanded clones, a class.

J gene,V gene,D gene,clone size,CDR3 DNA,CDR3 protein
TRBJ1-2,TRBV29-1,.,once,TGCAGCGACCTCAGGGTCAGCTATGGCTACACCTTC,CSDLRVSYGYTF
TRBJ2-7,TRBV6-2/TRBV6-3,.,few,TGTGCCAGCAGCTGGACTAATAACGAGCAGTACTTC,CASSWTNNEQYF
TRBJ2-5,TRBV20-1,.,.,TGCAGTGCTAGAGATGGATCTTGGGAAGAGACCCAGTACTTC,CSARDGSWEETQYF
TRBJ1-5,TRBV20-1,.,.,TGCAGTGCGAGGACGTACTATAGCAATCAGCCCCCGCATTTT,CSARTYYSNQPPHF
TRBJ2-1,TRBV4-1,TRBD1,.,TGCGCCAGCAGCCAAGAAGAGGACAGGATAGGGCCCAAGTTCTTC,CASSQEEDRIGPKFF
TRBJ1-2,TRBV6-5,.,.,TGTGCCAGCCGAGCCCTAGGGGGGAACTATGGCTACACCTTC,CASRALGGNYGYTF
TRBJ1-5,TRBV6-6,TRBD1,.,TGTGCCAGCGGCTCCGGGACAGGGTATCAGCCCCAGCATTTT,CASGSGTGYQPQHF
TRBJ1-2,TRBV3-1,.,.,TGTGCCAGCAGCCAAGTTAAGGGGAGGGTAGGTGGCTACACCTTC,CASSQVKGRVGGYTF
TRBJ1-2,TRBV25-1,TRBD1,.,TGTGCCAGCAGTGAATATGGGGGTCAGGGGGCCCACTATGGCTACACCTTC,CASSEYGGQGAHYGYTF
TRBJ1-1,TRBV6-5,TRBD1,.,TGTGCCAGCAGTTACACCCGACAGGGGTGGGGGACTGAAGCTTTCTTT,CASSYTRQGWGTEAFF
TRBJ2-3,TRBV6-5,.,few,TGTGCCAGCAGTGCCGTAGCGCGGGATACGCAGTATTTT,CASSAVARDTQYF